This T cell receptor (beta chain) is drawn from a study of blood T cell repertoires in COVID-19. Overall study: PBMCs, B-cell-depleted T cells, or T cells were the source of the cDNA or gDNA that made up the material.

In its sample, this clone is large. Study processing details: Amplification from reference gene primers served as the basis for estimated nucleated cell counts. Sequencing used immunoSEQ multiplex PCR; TCRdb keeps in-frame clones, though not all of them. That table furnishes V, J and clone size, whereas the DNA furnished D and trimming. The sample records 4,900 or so clones, around 73% being singletons. Germline V gene sequence: CDR1 SGHNT, CDR2 YYREEE (reference sequence). V trimming: 4 bases; J trimming: 4 bases; junction bases outside the gene matches: 8. The length of the CDR3 is 14 residues. This sequence originates from a human donor in a cohort sampled during active COVID-19. The chain has TRBV5-4 and TRBJ2-7; TRBD1 aligns across 7 bases. Sequencing used peripheral blood. CDR3 loop: CASSPLQGMYEQYF. The CDR3 region has the DNA TGTGCCAGCAGCCCACTACAGGGGATGTACGAGCAGTACTTC.